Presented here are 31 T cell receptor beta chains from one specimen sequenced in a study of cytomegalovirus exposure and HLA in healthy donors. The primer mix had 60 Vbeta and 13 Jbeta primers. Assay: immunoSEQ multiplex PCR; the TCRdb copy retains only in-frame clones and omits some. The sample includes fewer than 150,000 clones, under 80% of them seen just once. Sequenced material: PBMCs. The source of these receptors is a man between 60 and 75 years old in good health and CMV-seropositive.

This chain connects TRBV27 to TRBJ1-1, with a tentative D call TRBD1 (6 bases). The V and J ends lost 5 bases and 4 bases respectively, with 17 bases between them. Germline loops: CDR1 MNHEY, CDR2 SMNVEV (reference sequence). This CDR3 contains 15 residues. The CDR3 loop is CASSPAHREITEAFF. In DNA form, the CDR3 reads TGTGCCAGCAGTCCCGCCCACAGGGAAATCACTGAAGCTTTCTTT.

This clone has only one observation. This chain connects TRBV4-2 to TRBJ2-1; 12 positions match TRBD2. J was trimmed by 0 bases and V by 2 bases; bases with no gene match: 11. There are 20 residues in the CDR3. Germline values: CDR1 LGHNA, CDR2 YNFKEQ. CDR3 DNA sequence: TGTGCCAGCAGCCAACGTCTAGCGGGAGGGTTCCTAAGCTCCTACAATGAGCAGTTCTTC. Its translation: CASSQRLAGGFLSSYNEQFF.

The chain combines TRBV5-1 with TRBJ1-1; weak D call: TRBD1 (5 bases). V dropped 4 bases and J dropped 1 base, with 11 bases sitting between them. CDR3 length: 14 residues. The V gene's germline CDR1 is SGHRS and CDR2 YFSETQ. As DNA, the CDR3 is TGCGCCAGCAGCCCAGGAGACAGGAACACTGAAGCTTTCTTT. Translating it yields CASSPGDRNTEAFF. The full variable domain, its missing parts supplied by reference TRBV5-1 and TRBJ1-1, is KAGVTQTPRYLIKTRGQQVTLSCSPISGHRSVSWYQQTPGQGLQFLFEYFSETQRNKGNFPGRFSGRQFSNSRSEMNVSTLELGDSALYLCASSPGDRNTEAFFGQGTRLTVV.

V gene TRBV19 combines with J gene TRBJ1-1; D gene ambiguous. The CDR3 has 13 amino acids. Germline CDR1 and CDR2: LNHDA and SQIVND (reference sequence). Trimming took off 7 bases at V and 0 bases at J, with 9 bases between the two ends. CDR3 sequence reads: CASKVAVNTEAFF. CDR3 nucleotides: TGTGCCAGTAAGGTCGCGGTGAACACTGAAGCTTTCTTT. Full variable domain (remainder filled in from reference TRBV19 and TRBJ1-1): DGGITQSPKYLFRKEGQNVTLSCEQNLNHDAMYWYRQDPGQGLRLIYYSQIVNDFQKGDIAEGYSVSREKKESFPLTVTSAQKNPTAFYLCASKVAVNTEAFFGQGTRLTVV.

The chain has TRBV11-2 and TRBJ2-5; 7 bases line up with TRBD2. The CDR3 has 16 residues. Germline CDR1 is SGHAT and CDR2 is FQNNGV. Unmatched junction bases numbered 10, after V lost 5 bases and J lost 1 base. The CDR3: CASSDSVGGFQETQYF. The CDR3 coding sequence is TGTGCCAGCAGCGACTCGGTGGGAGGGTTCCAAGAGACCCAGTACTTC. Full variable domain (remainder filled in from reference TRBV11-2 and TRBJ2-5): EAGVAQSPRYKIIEKRQSVAFWCNPISGHATLYWYQQILGQGPKLLIQFQNNGVVDDSQLPKDRFSAERLKGVDSTLKIQPAKLEDSAVYLCASSDSVGGFQETQYFGPGTRLLVL.

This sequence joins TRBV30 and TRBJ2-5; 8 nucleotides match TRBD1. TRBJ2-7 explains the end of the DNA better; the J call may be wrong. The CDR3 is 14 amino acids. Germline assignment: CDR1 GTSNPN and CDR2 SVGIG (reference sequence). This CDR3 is CAWRRDRGPYEQYF. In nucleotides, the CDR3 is TGTGCCTGGAGACGAGACAGGGGCCCTTACGAGCAGTACTTC.

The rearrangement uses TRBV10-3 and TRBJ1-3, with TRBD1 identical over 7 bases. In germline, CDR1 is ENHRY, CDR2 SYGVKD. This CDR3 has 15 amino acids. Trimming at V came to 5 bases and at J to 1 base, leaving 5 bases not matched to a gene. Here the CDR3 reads CAISITTGSGNTIYF. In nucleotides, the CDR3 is TGTGCCATCAGTATAACGACAGGGTCTGGAAACACCATATATTTT.

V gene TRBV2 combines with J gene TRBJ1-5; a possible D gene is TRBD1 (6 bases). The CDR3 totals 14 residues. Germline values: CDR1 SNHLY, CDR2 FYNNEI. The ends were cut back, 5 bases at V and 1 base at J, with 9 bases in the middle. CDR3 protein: CASSSGVSNQPQHF. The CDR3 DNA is TGTGCCAGCAGTTCAGGGGTAAGCAATCAGCCCCAGCATTTT.

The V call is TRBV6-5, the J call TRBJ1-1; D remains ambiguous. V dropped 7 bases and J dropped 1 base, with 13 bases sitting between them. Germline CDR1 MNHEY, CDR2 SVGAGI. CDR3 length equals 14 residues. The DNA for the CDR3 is TGTGCCAGCACCCCCGGGAACCGGAACACTGAAGCTTTCTTT. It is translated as CASTPGNRNTEAFF.

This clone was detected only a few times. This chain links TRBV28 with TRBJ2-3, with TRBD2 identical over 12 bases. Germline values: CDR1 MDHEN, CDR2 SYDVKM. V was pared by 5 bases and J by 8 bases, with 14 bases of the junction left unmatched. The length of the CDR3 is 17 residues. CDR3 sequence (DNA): TGTGCCAGCAGTACTATGAGGGCCCTAGCGGGGGGGGCTACGCAGTATTTT. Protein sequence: CASSTMRALAGGATQYF.

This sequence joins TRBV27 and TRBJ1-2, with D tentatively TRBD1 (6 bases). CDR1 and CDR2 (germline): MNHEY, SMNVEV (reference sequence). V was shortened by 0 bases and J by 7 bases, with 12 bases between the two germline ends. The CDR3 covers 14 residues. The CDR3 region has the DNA TGTGCCAGCAGTTTATCTATGGGGGCTCGTGGCTACACCTTC. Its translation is CASSLSMGARGYTF.

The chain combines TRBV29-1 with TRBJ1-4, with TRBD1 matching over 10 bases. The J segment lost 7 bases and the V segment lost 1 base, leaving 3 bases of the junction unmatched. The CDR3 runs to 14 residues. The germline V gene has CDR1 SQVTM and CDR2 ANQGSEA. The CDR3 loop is CSVEGQGASEKLFF. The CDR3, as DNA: TGCAGCGTTGAAGGACAGGGGGCCAGTGAAAAACTGTTTTTT.

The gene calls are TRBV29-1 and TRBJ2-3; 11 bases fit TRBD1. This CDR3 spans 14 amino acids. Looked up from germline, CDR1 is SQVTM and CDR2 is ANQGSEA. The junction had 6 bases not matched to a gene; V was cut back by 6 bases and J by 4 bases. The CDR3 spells CSVRTGGVADTQYF. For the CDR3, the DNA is TGCAGCGTCAGGACAGGGGGCGTCGCAGATACGCAGTATTTT.

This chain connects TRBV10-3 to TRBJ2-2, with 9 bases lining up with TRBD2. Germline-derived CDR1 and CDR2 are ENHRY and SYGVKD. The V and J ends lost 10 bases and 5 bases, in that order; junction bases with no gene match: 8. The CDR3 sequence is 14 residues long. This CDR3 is CASRVAGVTGELFF. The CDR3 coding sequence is TGTGCCAGCCGGGTAGCGGGGGTAACCGGGGAGCTGTTTTTT.

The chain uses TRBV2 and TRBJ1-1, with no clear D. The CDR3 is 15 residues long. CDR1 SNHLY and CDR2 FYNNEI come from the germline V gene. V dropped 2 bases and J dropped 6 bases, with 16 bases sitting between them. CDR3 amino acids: CASSERGGWAAEAFF. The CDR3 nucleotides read TGTGCCAGCAGTGAACGGGGTGGCTGGGCTGCTGAAGCTTTCTTT. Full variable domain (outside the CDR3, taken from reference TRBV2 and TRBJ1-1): EPEVTQTPSHQVTQMGQEVILRCVPISNHLYFYWYRQILGQKVEFLVSFYNNEISEKSEIFDDQFSVERPDGSNFTLKIRSTKLEDSAMYFCASSERGGWAAEAFFGQGTRLTVV.

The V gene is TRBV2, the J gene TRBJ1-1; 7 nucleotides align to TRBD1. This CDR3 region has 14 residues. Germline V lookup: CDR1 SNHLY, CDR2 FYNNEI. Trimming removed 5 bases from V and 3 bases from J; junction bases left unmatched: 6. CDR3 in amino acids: CASSRMTGYTEAFF. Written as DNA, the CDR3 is TGTGCCAGCAGTAGAATGACAGGGTACACTGAAGCTTTCTTT.

The CDR3 here is CASTPGEGTYGYTF. The CDR3, as DNA: TGTGCCAGCACACCAGGGGAAGGAACCTATGGCTACACCTTC. The genes are TRBV11-2 and TRBJ1-2; TRBD1 might be the D (6 bases). V lost 7 bases to trimming and J lost 4 bases, with 16 bases between them. This CDR3 has 14 amino acids. Germline V gene sequence: CDR1 SGHAT, CDR2 FQNNGV.

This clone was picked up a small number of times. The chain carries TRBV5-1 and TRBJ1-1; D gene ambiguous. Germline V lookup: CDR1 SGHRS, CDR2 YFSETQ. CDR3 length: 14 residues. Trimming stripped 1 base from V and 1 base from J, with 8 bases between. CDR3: CASSLLAKNTEAFF. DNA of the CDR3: TGCGCCAGCAGCTTGTTGGCCAAGAACACTGAAGCTTTCTTT.

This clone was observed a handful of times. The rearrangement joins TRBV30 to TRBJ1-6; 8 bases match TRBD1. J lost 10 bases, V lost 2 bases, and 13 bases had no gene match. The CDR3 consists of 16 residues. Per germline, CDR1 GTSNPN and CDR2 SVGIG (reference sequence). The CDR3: CAWSMDPTGVVSPLHF. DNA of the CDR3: TGTGCCTGGAGTATGGACCCGACAGGGGTTGTATCACCCCTCCACTTT.

The CDR3 coding sequence is TGTGCCAGCGGGACTGCAGATGTACGAAGTTTGTACTTC. Encoded protein: CASGTADVRSLYF. The genes are TRBV28 and TRBJ2-7; D is perhaps TRBD2 (6 bases). The germline V gene has CDR1 MDHEN and CDR2 SYDVKM. The length of the CDR3 is 13 residues. The V and J ends lost 8 bases and 12 bases respectively, with 23 bases between them. The full variable domain, with the rest looked up from reference TRBV28 and TRBJ2-7, is DVKVTQSSRYLVKRTGEKVFLECVQDMDHENMFWYRQDPGLGLRLIYFSYDVKMKEKGDIPEGYSVSREKKERFSLILESASTNQTSMYLCASGTADVRSLYFGPGTRLTVT.

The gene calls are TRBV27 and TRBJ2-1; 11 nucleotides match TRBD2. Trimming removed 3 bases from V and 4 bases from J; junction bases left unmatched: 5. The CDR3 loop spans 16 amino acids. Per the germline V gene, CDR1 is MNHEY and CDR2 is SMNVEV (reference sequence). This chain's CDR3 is CASSFRGTSGYNEQFF. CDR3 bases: TGTGCCAGCAGTTTCCGAGGGACTAGCGGATACAATGAGCAGTTCTTC.

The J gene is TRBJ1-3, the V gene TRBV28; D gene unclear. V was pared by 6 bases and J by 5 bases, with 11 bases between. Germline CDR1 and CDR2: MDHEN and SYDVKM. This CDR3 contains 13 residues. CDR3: CASRWQDRNTIYF. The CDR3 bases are TGTGCCAGCAGGTGGCAGGATAGAAACACCATATATTTT.

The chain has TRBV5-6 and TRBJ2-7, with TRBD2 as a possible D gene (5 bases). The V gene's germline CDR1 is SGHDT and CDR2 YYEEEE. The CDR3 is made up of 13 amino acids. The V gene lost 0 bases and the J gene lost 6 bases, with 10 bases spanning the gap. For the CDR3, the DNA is TGTGCCAGCAGCTTGGGTCGGGGTGGCGAGCAGTACTTC. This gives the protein CASSLGRGGEQYF. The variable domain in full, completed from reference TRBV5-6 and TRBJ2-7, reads DAGVTQSPTHLIKTRGQQVTLRCSPKSGHDTVSWYQQALGQGPQFIFQYYEEEERQRGNFPDRFSGHQFPNYSSELNVNALLLGDSALYLCASSLGRGGEQYFGPGTRLTVT.

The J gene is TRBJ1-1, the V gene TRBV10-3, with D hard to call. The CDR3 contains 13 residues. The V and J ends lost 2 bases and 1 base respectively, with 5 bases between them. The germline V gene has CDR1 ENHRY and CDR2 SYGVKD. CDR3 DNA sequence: TGTGCCATCAGTGAGCAGAAGAACACTGAAGCTTTCTTT. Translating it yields CAISEQKNTEAFF.

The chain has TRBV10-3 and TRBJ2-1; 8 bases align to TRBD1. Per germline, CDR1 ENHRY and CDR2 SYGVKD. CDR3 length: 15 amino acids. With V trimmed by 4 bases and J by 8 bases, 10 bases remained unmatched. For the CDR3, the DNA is TGTGCCATCAGTGCGGTTGGACAGGGAAGCGATGAGCAGTTCTTC. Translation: CAISAVGQGSDEQFF.

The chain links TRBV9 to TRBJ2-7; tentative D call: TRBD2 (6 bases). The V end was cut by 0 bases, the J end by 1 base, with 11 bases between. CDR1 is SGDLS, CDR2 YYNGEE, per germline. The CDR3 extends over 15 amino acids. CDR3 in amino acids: CASSVGGGGSYEQYF. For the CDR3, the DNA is TGTGCCAGCAGCGTAGGGGGTGGGGGGTCCTACGAGCAGTACTTC.

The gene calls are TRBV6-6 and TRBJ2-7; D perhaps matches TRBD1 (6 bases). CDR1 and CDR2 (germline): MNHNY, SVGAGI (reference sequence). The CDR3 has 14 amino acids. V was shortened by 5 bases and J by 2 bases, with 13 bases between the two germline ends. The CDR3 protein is CASSPRDTPYEQYF. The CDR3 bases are TGTGCCAGCAGTCCCAGGGACACCCCCTACGAGCAGTACTTC.

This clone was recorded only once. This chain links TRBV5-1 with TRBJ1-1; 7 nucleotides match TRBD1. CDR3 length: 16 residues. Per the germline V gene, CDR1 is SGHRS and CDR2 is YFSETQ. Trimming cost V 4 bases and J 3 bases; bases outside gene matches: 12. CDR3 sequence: CASSHRGPRFDTEAFF. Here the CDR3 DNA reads TGCGCCAGCAGCCACAGGGGTCCCAGATTCGACACTGAAGCTTTCTTT.

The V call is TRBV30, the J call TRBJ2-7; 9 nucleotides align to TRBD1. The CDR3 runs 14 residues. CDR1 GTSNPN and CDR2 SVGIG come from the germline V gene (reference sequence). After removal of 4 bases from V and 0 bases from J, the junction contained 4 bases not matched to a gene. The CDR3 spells CAWKRTGDSYEQYF. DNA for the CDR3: TGTGCCTGGAAGAGGACAGGGGACTCCTACGAGCAGTACTTC.

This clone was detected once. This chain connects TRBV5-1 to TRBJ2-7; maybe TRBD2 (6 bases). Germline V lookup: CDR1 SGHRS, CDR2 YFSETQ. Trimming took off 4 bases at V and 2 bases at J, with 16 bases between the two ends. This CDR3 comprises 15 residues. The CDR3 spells CASSPRDFGTYEQYF. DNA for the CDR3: TGCGCCAGCAGCCCCCGGGACTTTGGCACCTACGAGCAGTACTTC.

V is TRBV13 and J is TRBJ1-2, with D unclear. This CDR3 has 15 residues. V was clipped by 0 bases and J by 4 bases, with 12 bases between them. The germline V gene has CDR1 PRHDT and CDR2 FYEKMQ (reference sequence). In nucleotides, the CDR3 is TGTGCCAGCAGCTTAGGCCGGACTTCTGGCTATGGCTACACCTTC. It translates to CASSLGRTSGYGYTF.